The 24 T cell receptor beta chains in this list originate from one sample, sequenced in a study of immune evolution from preneoplasia to lung adenocarcinoma. Using immunoSEQ multiplex PCR, the repertoire was profiled, and TCRdb retains in-frame clones only, with some absent. This sample yields tens of thousands of clones, of which around 70% are seen a single time; about 5.8% belongs to the top ten. The sequencing sample was made of FFPE invasive lung adenocarcinoma tissue. These receptors were obtained from a person aged 55 to 69 with invasive lung adenocarcinoma. Some clones in this sample may be carry-over from other donors' samples.

This clone came up once. The CDR3 bases are TGTGCCAGCAGTCAGGACCGTCATCAGCCCCAGCATTTT. It codes for CASSQDRHQPQHF. The V call is TRBV2, the J call TRBJ1-5; the D is unclear. Germline CDR1 and CDR2: SNHLY and FYNNEI. The CDR3 is made up of 13 amino acids. With 5 bases removed from V and 5 bases from J, the gap between germline ends came to 10 bases.

The rearrangement links TRBV18 to TRBJ2-1; D gene ambiguous. The CDR3 sequence is 13 residues long. The germline gives CDR1 KGHSH, CDR2 LQKENI. V shed 2 bases and J shed 6 bases, with 8 bases lying between them. CDR3 in DNA: TGTGCCAGCTCACCATGGGTAGCCAATGAGCAGTTCTTC. This gives the protein CASSPWVANEQFF.

This clone was counted a few times. CDR3 sequence reads: CASMDSSYEQYF. DNA for the CDR3: TGTGCCAGCATGGACAGCTCCTACGAGCAGTACTTC. The V gene is TRBV2, the J gene TRBJ2-7; D perhaps matches TRBD1 (6 bases). V dropped 7 bases and J dropped 0 bases, with 7 bases sitting between them. The CDR3 has 12 amino acids. CDR1 and CDR2 from the germline V gene are SNHLY and FYNNEI. The full variable domain, its missing parts supplied by reference TRBV2 and TRBJ2-7, is EPEVTQTPSHQVTQMGQEVILRCVPISNHLYFYWYRQILGQKVEFLVSFYNNEISEKSEIFDDQFSVERPDGSNFTLKIRSTKLEDSAMYFCASMDSSYEQYFGPGTRLTVT.

This clone occurred once. The chain combines TRBV29-1 with TRBJ2-3; D might be TRBD1 or TRBD2, each matching 5 bases. From germline, CDR1 is SQVTM and CDR2 ANQGSEA. This CDR3 has 12 amino acids. Trimming removed 7 bases at V and 5 bases at J, with 13 bases between. The CDR3, as DNA: TGCAGCGCCGAGGGGACGGGAGATACGCAGTATTTT. Protein sequence: CSAEGTGDTQYF.

The rearrangement uses TRBV4-2 and TRBJ2-2; 8 bases line up with TRBD2. The V gene end was trimmed by 3 bases and the J gene end by 6 bases; junction bases not matched to a gene: 6. The CDR3 loop spans 15 amino acids. Per germline, CDR1 LGHNA and CDR2 YNFKEQ. Here the CDR3 reads CASSQSGSLAGELFF. The CDR3 DNA reads as TGTGCCAGCAGCCAGAGCGGGAGTCTGGCCGGGGAGCTGTTTTTT.

There are a few counts of this clone. The V call is TRBV5-1, the J call TRBJ2-7, with 9 bases identical to TRBD2. Germline V gives CDR1 SGHRS, CDR2 YFSETQ. V lost 1 base and J lost 2; bases outside the gene matches: 4. The CDR3 is 15 amino acids. CDR3 region: CASSLTGLAPYEQYF. In DNA, the CDR3 is TGCGCCAGCAGCTTGACAGGACTAGCGCCCTACGAGCAGTACTTC.

The V call is TRBV7-2, the J call TRBJ2-5; a possible D gene is TRBD2 (7 bases). CDR3 size: 14 residues. Looked up from germline, CDR1 is SGHTA and CDR2 is FQGNSA. V was trimmed by 1 base and J by 6 bases, leaving 12 bases between them. The CDR3 reads CASSLEGGGKTQYF. The CDR3 DNA reads as TGTGCCAGCAGCTTAGAAGGGGGGGGGAAGACCCAGTACTTC.

Points on this clone: At one end, the junction sequence differs from germline, possibly due to a read error. The chain recombines TRBV7-2 with TRBJ2-1; D not certain. Germline CDR1 is SGHTA and CDR2 is FQGNSA. This CDR3 comprises 12 residues. CDR3 sequence reads: CASSQGAREQFF. The CDR3 region has the DNA TGCGCCAGCAGCCAAGGAGCCAGGGAGCAGTTCTTC.

This clone was seen a single time. The chain uses TRBV7-2 and TRBJ2-7; tentative D call: TRBD2 (5 bases). Between the trimmed V and J ends, which lost 4 bases and 6 bases, there was a span of 16 bases. The germline CDR1 and CDR2 sequences are SGHTA and FQGNSA. The CDR3 extends over 14 amino acids. In nucleotides, the CDR3 is TGTGCCAGCAGCTCCCCCGGTCCGGGAATCGAGCAGTACTTC. This encodes CASSSPGPGIEQYF.

The chain joins TRBV5-4 to TRBJ2-1; possibly TRBD2 for D (5 bases). This CDR3 is built from 16 residues. V was trimmed by 4 bases and J by 1 base, leaving 15 bases between them. Germline CDR1 and CDR2: SGHNT and YYREEE (reference sequence). The DNA of the CDR3 is TGTGCCAGCAGCCCGCCCCGGACTGGTTCCTACAATGAGCAGTTCTTC. It encodes CASSPPRTGSYNEQFF.

The chain joins TRBV6-5 to TRBJ2-4; D gene unclear. Trimming took off 0 bases at V and 6 bases at J, with 3 bases between the two ends. Germline CDR1 and CDR2: MNHEY and SVGAGI. The CDR3 is 12 amino acids. CDR3 in DNA: TGTGCCAGCAGTTACTCAATAAACATTCAGTACTTC. Encoded protein: CASSYSINIQYF.

The rearrangement links TRBV2 to TRBJ2-5; D call uncertain. Trimming pared 3 bases from V and 3 bases from J, leaving 11 bases between. Germline CDR1 SNHLY, CDR2 FYNNEI. CDR3 length equals 14 residues. The CDR3 reads CASSDGRPEETQYF. CDR3 coding DNA: TGTGCCAGCAGTGACGGACGGCCAGAAGAGACCCAGTACTTC.

The chain links TRBV4-2 to TRBJ2-1; tentative D call: TRBD2 (6 bases). CDR3 size: 16 residues. V was clipped by 0 bases and J by 2 bases, with 11 bases between them. Germline CDR1 and CDR2: LGHNA and YNFKEQ. The CDR3 here is CASSQEGGEAYNEQFF. In DNA, the CDR3 is TGTGCCAGCAGCCAAGAAGGAGGGGAAGCCTACAATGAGCAGTTCTTC.

The CDR3 reads CASSMRPAGGNQPQHF. CDR3 DNA sequence: TGTGCCAGTAGTATGCGCCCGGCGGGGGGGAATCAGCCCCAGCATTTT. The V and J genes are TRBV19 and TRBJ1-5, with TRBD1 as a possible D gene (5 bases). The CDR3 is 16 residues long. The germline V gene has CDR1 LNHDA and CDR2 SQIVND (reference sequence). Between the trimmed V and J ends, which lost 3 bases and 4 bases, there was a span of 16 bases.

V gene TRBV15 combines with J gene TRBJ2-1; D may be TRBD2 (6 bases). The V and J ends lost 5 bases and 4 bases respectively, with 18 bases between them. The CDR3 is made up of 16 amino acids. Germline-derived CDR1 and CDR2 are LNHNV and YYDKDF (reference sequence). This CDR3 reads CATSAERYSGYNEQFF. CDR3 DNA: TGTGCCACCAGCGCCGAGAGGTATAGCGGATACAATGAGCAGTTCTTC.

J is TRBJ2-2 and V is TRBV30; D call uncertain. CDR1 is GTSNPN, CDR2 SVGIG, per germline (reference sequence). The CDR3 sequence is 11 residues long. V lost 0 bases and J lost 14, with 10 bases in between. The CDR3 loop reads CAWSVQQVLFF. CDR3 sequence (DNA): TGTGCCTGGAGTGTTCAACAAGTCCTGTTTTTT.

As DNA, the CDR3 is TGCGCCAGCAGCGGAGGGACAGCCCCCTCCACAGATACGCAGTATTTT. This gives the protein CASSGGTAPSTDTQYF. The genes are TRBV5-1 and TRBJ2-3; D perhaps matches TRBD1 (7 bases). The CDR3 totals 16 residues. Trimming stripped 4 bases from V and 2 bases from J, with 17 bases between. Germline CDR1 is SGHRS and CDR2 is YFSETQ. Based on the CDR3 plus reference TRBV5-1 and TRBJ2-3, the full variable domain is KAGVTQTPRYLIKTRGQQVTLSCSPISGHRSVSWYQQTPGQGLQFLFEYFSETQRNKGNFPGRFSGRQFSNSRSEMNVSTLELGDSALYLCASSGGTAPSTDTQYFGPGTRLTVL.

The chain couples TRBV5-8 to TRBJ2-1; 9 bases map to TRBD2. J lost 3 bases, V lost 0 bases, and 1 base had no gene match. CDR3 length: 15 residues. Per germline, CDR1 SGHTS and CDR2 YDEGEE. The DNA for the CDR3 is TGTGCCAGCAGCTTGGGTAGCGGGAGCTACAATGAGCAGTTCTTC. This translates into CASSLGSGSYNEQFF.

The rearrangement uses TRBV18 and TRBJ2-3, with D perhaps assigned TRBD1 or TRBD2 (5 bases each). The CDR3 totals 15 residues. Trimming pared 4 bases from V and 4 bases from J, leaving 15 bases between. Per the germline V gene, CDR1 is KGHSH and CDR2 is LQKENI. The CDR3 reads CASSRTGPPADTQYF. CDR3 nucleotide sequence: TGTGCCAGCTCACGAACGGGACCCCCGGCAGATACGCAGTATTTT.

A remark on this clone: A single base separates this from a much larger clone, so it may be a read error. Other DNA sequences from this sample encode an identical CDR3 as well. CDR3 in DNA: TGCGCCAGCAGCTTGCAAGAGACCCAGTACTTC. This encodes CASSLQETQYF. This chain connects TRBV5-1 to TRBJ2-5; D not resolved. The CDR3 contains 11 residues. Trimming removed 1 base at V and 2 bases at J, with 0 bases between. Germline values: CDR1 SGHRS, CDR2 YFSETQ.

This clone was counted between two and nine times. V is TRBV5-4 and J is TRBJ2-6; D call uncertain. The CDR3 is 14 residues long. Germline V gene data show CDR1 as SGHNT and CDR2 as YYREEE (reference sequence). The V and J ends lost 9 bases and 1 base respectively, with 11 bases between them. This CDR3 reads CATLATSGANVLTF. DNA of the CDR3: TGTGCCACACTGGCTACTTCTGGGGCCAACGTCCTGACTTTC.

The chain recombines TRBV2 with TRBJ2-5; D is perhaps TRBD1 or TRBD2 (5 bases each). The CDR3 contains 15 residues. V shed 6 bases and J shed 5 bases, with 19 bases lying between them. Germline V gene lookup returns CDR1 SNHLY and CDR2 FYNNEI. In nucleotides, the CDR3 is TGTGCCAGCAGCGATAAGTCAGGGCGAGGGGAGACCCAGTACTTC. This translates into CASSDKSGRGETQYF.

The J gene is TRBJ2-2, the V gene TRBV5-1; 9 bases match TRBD1. Losses at the gene ends were 0 bases for V and 5 bases for J; bases not matched to a gene: 8. Germline V gene lookup returns CDR1 SGHRS and CDR2 YFSETQ. The CDR3 loop spans 17 amino acids. CDR3 sequence reads: CASSLAWGTGQTGELFF. The CDR3 nucleotides read TGCGCCAGCAGCTTGGCCTGGGGGACAGGGCAGACCGGGGAGCTGTTTTTT.

The genes are TRBV10-3 and TRBJ2-2; 7 nucleotides match TRBD1. The CDR3 totals 14 residues. Germline lookup yields CDR1 ENHRY and CDR2 SYGVKD. V trimming: 8 bases; J trimming: 0 bases; junction bases outside the gene matches: 3. Written as DNA, the CDR3 is TGTGCCATCGACAGGGAAGCGAACACCGGGGAGCTGTTTTTT. Translation: CAIDREANTGELFF.